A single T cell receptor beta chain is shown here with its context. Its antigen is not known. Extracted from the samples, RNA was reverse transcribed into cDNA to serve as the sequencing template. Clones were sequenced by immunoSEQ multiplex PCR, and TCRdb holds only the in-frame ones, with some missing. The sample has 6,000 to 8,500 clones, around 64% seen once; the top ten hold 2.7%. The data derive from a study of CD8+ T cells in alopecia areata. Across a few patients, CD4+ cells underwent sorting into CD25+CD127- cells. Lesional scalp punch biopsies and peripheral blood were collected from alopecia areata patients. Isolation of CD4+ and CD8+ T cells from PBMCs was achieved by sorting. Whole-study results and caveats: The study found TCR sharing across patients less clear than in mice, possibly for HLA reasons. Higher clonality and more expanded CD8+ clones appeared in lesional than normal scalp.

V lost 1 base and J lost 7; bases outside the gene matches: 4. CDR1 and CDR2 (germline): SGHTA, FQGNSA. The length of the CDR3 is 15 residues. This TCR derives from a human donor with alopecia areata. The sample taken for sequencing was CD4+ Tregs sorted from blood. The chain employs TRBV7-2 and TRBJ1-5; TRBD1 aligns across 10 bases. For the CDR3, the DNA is TGTGCCAGCAGCTTAGTGGACAGGGGGAAACAGCCCCAGCATTTT. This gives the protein CASSLVDRGKQPQHF.